These 21 T cell receptor beta chains originate from one sample sequenced in a study of CD8+CD57+ T cells in acquired aplastic anemia. Sequenced patients had shown CD8+CD57+ cell expansion by flow cytometry. Profiling that covered TCR beta VDJ and CDR3 relied on genomic DNA as its template. In TCRdb, the reads were re-called with MiXCR into one record per CDR3 protein. The table has 150,000 to 200,000 distinct CDR3 sequences, roughly 48% seen once. The sequenced sample consisted of sorted CD4+, CD8+, or CD8+CD57+ T cells (not recorded which) from PBMCs. Receptor source: a human donor with aplastic anemia.

This chain links TRBV2 with TRBJ2-1; D remains unclear. V was pared by 8 bases and J by 3 bases, with 8 bases between. The length of the CDR3 is 12 residues. In germline, CDR1 is SNHLY, CDR2 FYNNEI. For the CDR3, the DNA is TGTGCCAGCTCCGATGACTACAATGAGCAGTTCTTC. As protein: CASSDDYNEQFF.

This clonotype was seen repeatedly, ten times or more. V and J are TRBV20-1 and TRBJ2-7; the match to TRBD1 covers 11 bases. Unmatched junction bases numbered 7, after V lost 4 bases and J lost 2 bases. Germline loops: CDR1 DFQATT, CDR2 SNEGSKA (reference sequence). This CDR3 has 15 residues. CDR3 DNA sequence: TGCAGTGCTAACGTCCGGGACAGGGGGACCTACGAGCAGTACTTC. Its protein is CSANVRDRGTYEQYF.

Of note for this clonotype: A much larger clone lies a single base off, so this may be a read error. The CDR3 protein is CASSQAGVEGRNEQFF. CDR3 nucleotide sequence: TGCGCCAGCAGCCAAGCAGGGGTCGAGGGACGGAATGAGCAGTTCTTC. J is TRBJ2-1 and V is TRBV4-3; D might be TRBD1 (6 bases). Germline CDR1 and CDR2: LGHNA and YSLEER. The length of the CDR3 is 16 residues. V lost 1 base and J lost 7, with 17 bases in between.

This clonotype has ten or more counts. V is TRBV12-3 or TRBV12-4 and J is TRBJ1-2, with D tentatively TRBD1 (6 bases). The CDR3 is 11 residues long. The germline V and J ends were trimmed by 8 bases and 8 bases, with 12 bases remaining between them. CDR3 residues: CASGGRGGYTF. The CDR3 DNA is TGTGCCAGCGGGGGGCGCGGGGGCTACACCTTC.

V usage is TRBV20-1 and J usage is TRBJ1-5, with 8 bases aligning to TRBD1. J was trimmed by 0 bases and V by 4 bases; bases with no gene match: 5. The CDR3 extends over 15 amino acids. The germline gives CDR1 DFQATT, CDR2 SNEGSKA (reference sequence). CDR3 loop: CSATTDRASNQPQHF. CDR3 DNA sequence: TGCAGTGCTACAACGGACAGGGCTAGCAATCAGCCCCAGCATTTT.

This clonotype was recorded many times. The gene calls are TRBV29-1 and TRBJ1-1; 7 nucleotides match TRBD1. Per germline, CDR1 SQVTM and CDR2 ANQGSEA. V lost 6 bases and J lost 8; bases outside the gene matches: 12. The CDR3 spans 13 residues. Here the CDR3 DNA reads TGCAGCGTAGAGAACCGACAGGGCTCCGAAGCTTTCTTT. Translated: CSVENRQGSEAFF. Full variable domain (outside the CDR3, taken from reference TRBV29-1 and TRBJ1-1): SAVISQKPSRDICQRGTSLTIQCQVDSQVTMMFWYRQQPGQSLTLIATANQGSEATYESGFVIDKFPISRPNLTFSTLTVSNMSPEDSSIYLCSVENRQGSEAFFGQGTRLTVV.

This clonotype was seen just once. The chain carries TRBV9 and TRBJ1-1, with TRBD1 as a possible D gene (5 bases). The CDR3 runs to 14 residues. V was trimmed by 4 bases and J by 0 bases, leaving 10 bases between them. Per the germline V gene, CDR1 is SGDLS and CDR2 is YYNGEE. The CDR3 loop is CASSLGAMNTEAFF. Written as DNA, the CDR3 is TGTGCCAGCAGCCTCGGGGCCATGAACACTGAAGCTTTCTTT.

In this sample, this clonotype turned up many times. The V gene is TRBV25-1, the J gene TRBJ1-2, with a possible D match to TRBD1 (5 bases). Per germline, CDR1 MGHDK and CDR2 SYGVNS. Trimming removed 6 bases at V and 8 bases at J, with 16 bases between. This CDR3 is built from 13 residues. In DNA, the CDR3 is TGTGCCAGCAGCGACGGGGGGTTTCAGGGCTACACCTTC. Its protein product is CASSDGGFQGYTF.

The chain couples TRBV7-9 to TRBJ2-7; D may be TRBD1 (6 bases). CDR3 length: 13 amino acids. CDR1 is SEHNR and CDR2 is FQNEAQ in the germline V gene (reference sequence). V was pared by 1 base and J by 4 bases, with 8 bases between. The CDR3 loop reads CASSLGDIYEQYF. The CDR3 nucleotides read TGTGCCAGCAGCTTAGGGGACATTTACGAGCAGTACTTC.

With respect to this clonotype: The junction departs from germline at one end; a sequencing error may be responsible. The V call is TRBV4-3, the J call TRBJ1-3; the D gene is possibly TRBD1 (5 bases). This CDR3 has 12 amino acids. Germline CDR1 LGHNA, CDR2 YSLEER. The CDR3 DNA follows: TGCGCCAGCGGGGGTGGTGGAAACACCATATACTTT. The encoded protein is CASGGGGNTIYF.

The chain joins TRBV7-8 to TRBJ2-7; maybe TRBD2 (6 bases). Per the germline V gene, CDR1 is SGHVS and CDR2 is FQNEAQ. The length of the CDR3 is 16 residues. The V and J ends lost 4 bases and 0 bases respectively, with 16 bases between them. The CDR3 reads CASSYHRENPSYEQYF. CDR3 sequence (DNA): TGTGCCAGCAGCTACCACCGGGAGAACCCCTCCTACGAGCAGTACTTC.

The chain is built from TRBV10-3 and TRBJ1-2; possible D gene TRBD1, 6 bases. CDR3 length: 13 amino acids. V was pared by 4 bases and J by 2 bases, with 8 bases between. In germline, CDR1 is ENHRY, CDR2 SYGVKD. This chain's CDR3 is CAISAGVNYGYTF. The CDR3 DNA reads TGTGCCATCAGTGCAGGGGTGAACTATGGCTACACCTTC.

J is TRBJ1-5 and V is TRBV15; possible D gene TRBD1, 5 bases. Trimming shortened V by 0 bases and J by 5 bases, and 11 bases separated the two germline ends. Germline V gene sequence: CDR1 LNHNV, CDR2 YYDKDF (reference sequence). CDR3 length equals 15 residues. The CDR3 nucleotides read TGTGCCACCAGCAGAGACGGGGCTGGGGATCAGCCCCAGCATTTT. This translates into CATSRDGAGDQPQHF.

This clonotype has more than one count but fewer than ten. This rearrangement joins TRBV10-3 to TRBJ2-5; 8 positions match TRBD1. The CDR3 runs to 15 residues. V lost 6 bases and J lost 4; bases outside the gene matches: 10. Germline lookup yields CDR1 ENHRY and CDR2 SYGVKD. CDR3 amino acids: CAISVTGDEGETQYF. CDR3 nucleotides: TGTGCCATCAGCGTGACAGGGGATGAGGGAGAGACCCAGTACTTC.

The chain employs TRBV4-2 and TRBJ1-5; 8 positions agree with TRBD1. Germline V gene sequence: CDR1 LGHNA, CDR2 YNFKEQ. Trimming cost V 1 base and J 2 bases; bases outside gene matches: 4. The CDR3 has 16 residues. CDR3 protein: CASSQAGGLGNQPQHF. The CDR3 DNA is TGTGCCAGCAGCCAAGCAGGGGGCCTGGGCAATCAGCCCCAGCATTTT.

This clonotype has just one count. V usage is TRBV29-1 and J usage is TRBJ2-3; 9 positions match TRBD2. The CDR3 has 15 amino acids. V dropped 4 bases and J dropped 5; count of bases not matched to a gene: 10. Germline lookup yields CDR1 SQVTM and CDR2 ANQGSEA. The CDR3 sequence: CSVATGTSIEDTQYF. The CDR3 DNA is TGCAGCGTTGCAACCGGGACTAGCATTGAAGATACGCAGTATTTT.

This clonotype was seen many times. J is TRBJ1-4 and V is TRBV9, with a possible D match to TRBD1 (6 bases). This CDR3 region has 15 residues. The V end was cut by 2 bases, the J end by 3 bases, with 11 bases between. Germline V gene lookup returns CDR1 SGDLS and CDR2 YYNGEE. CDR3: CASSVTGNSNEKLFF. In DNA, the CDR3 is TGTGCCAGCAGCGTCACAGGGAACTCTAATGAAAAACTGTTTTTT.

The table lists this clonotype with many counts. This chain connects TRBV6-2 or TRBV6-3 to TRBJ1-6; 11 bases match TRBD1. With V trimmed by 8 bases and J by 9 bases, 9 bases remained unmatched. This CDR3 has 15 residues. From germline, CDR1 is MNHEY and CDR2 SVGEGT. The CDR3 region is CASAERTGGLSPLHF. The CDR3 coding sequence is TGTGCCAGCGCTGAGAGGACAGGGGGCCTTTCACCCCTCCACTTT.

The CDR3 is CSVGQVYEQYF. The CDR3 coding sequence is TGCAGCGTTGGACAGGTCTACGAGCAGTACTTC. The chain recombines TRBV29-1 with TRBJ2-7; D is possibly TRBD1 (6 bases). Trimming left V 4 bases short and J 3 bases short, with 7 bases between. CDR3 size: 11 residues. CDR1 is SQVTM, CDR2 ANQGSEA, per germline.

This clonotype appeared many times. The chain combines TRBV5-6 with TRBJ2-1, with D possibly matching TRBD2 (6 bases). The V end was cut by 4 bases, the J end by 12 bases, with 17 bases between. From germline, CDR1 is SGHDT and CDR2 YYEEEE. This CDR3 has 13 amino acids. The CDR3 reads CASSPPSEGGQFF. The CDR3 DNA is TGTGCCAGCAGCCCCCCTTCCGAGGGAGGGCAGTTCTTC.

The chain carries TRBV11-2 and TRBJ2-3; perhaps TRBD2 as D (6 bases). Germline-derived CDR1 and CDR2 are SGHAT and FQNNGV. The CDR3 has 17 amino acids. Trimming pared 5 bases from V and 2 bases from J, leaving 20 bases between. CDR3 sequence: CASSRLSGVLPTDTQYF. The CDR3 DNA sequence: TGTGCCAGCAGCCGACTTAGCGGAGTACTCCCCACAGATACGCAGTATTTT.